This T cell receptor beta chain comes out of a study of Tregs in tolerant kidney transplant recipients. Clones were sequenced by immunoSEQ multiplex PCR, and TCRdb holds only the in-frame ones, with some missing. The sample contains about 240,000 clones, roughly 84% of which appear only once. CDR1 and CDR2 (germline): SNHLY, FYNNEI. V lost 5 bases and J 0 bases, leaving 14 bases between the germline ends. The CDR3 extends over 15 amino acids. Thawed PBMCs were FACS-sorted into unstimulated CD4+CD25+CD127- regulatory T cells, CD4+CD25- non-regulatory cells, CD4 and CD8 cells. A remark on this clone: What it binds is unknown.

Study-level findings and limits: Tregs expanded with activated donor B cells seemed most donor-specific. Findings come from small patient numbers and require larger validation.

J is TRBJ2-7 and V is TRBV2; no clear D. This TCR was sampled from a human donor in good health. Sequenced: CD4+ T cells from blood. The CDR3 bases are TGTGCCAGCAGTCCCCTTGACGGGTTCTCCTACGAGCAGTACTTC. Encoded protein: CASSPLDGFSYEQYF. The full variable domain, with the rest looked up from reference TRBV2 and TRBJ2-7, is EPEVTQTPSHQVTQMGQEVILRCVPISNHLYFYWYRQILGQKVEFLVSFYNNEISEKSEIFDDQFSVERPDGSNFTLKIRSTKLEDSAMYFCASSPLDGFSYEQYFGPGTRLTVT.